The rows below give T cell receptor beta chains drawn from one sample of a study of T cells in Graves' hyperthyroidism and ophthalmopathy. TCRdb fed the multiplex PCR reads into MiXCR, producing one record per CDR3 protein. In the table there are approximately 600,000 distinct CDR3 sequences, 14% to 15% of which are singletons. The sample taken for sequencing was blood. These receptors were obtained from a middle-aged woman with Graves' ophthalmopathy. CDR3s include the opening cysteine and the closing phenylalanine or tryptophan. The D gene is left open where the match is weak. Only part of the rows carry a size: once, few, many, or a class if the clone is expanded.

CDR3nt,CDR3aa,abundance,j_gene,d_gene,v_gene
TGTGCCAGCAGTTATTACTCCCCCGGGACAGGCTACGAGCAGTACTTC,CASSYYSPGTGYEQYF,-,TRBJ2-7,TRBD1,TRBV6-2/TRBV6-3
TGTGCCAGCAGTCTAGAGGGACAGGTTAACACTGAAGCTTTCTTT,CASSLEGQVNTEAFF,many,TRBJ1-1,TRBD1,TRBV6-1
TGTGCCAGCAGCTTGGTTGGGGTCGGCAATCAGCCCCAGCATTTT,CASSLVGVGNQPQHF,few,TRBJ1-5,-,TRBV5-5
TGTGCCAGCAGTTACGAGGGGGCCGAAGCTTTCTTT,CASSYEGAEAFF,-,TRBJ1-1,TRBD1,TRBV6-5
TGTGCTAGTGGTTTACCTCTAGCGGGAGGGCCTTACGAGCAGTACTTC,CASGLPLAGGPYEQYF,many,TRBJ2-7,TRBD2,TRBV12-5
TGTGCCAGCAGACGGCAGGGGGAGACTGAAGCTTTCTTT,CASRRQGETEAFF,many,TRBJ1-1,TRBD1,TRBV27
TGTGCCAGCTCACCCTCAGCATGGGGGACAGGGGCCAACACTGAAGCTTTCTTT,CASSPSAWGTGANTEAFF,-,TRBJ1-1,TRBD1,TRBV18
TGTGCCAGCAGCCAAAATAGGGGGGCATCGCCCGAGCAGTACTTC,CASSQNRGASPEQYF,many,TRBJ2-7,-,TRBV12-3/TRBV12-4
TGCAGTACTAGGTCGGGTCAAGAGACCCAGTACTTC,CSTRSGQETQYF,many,TRBJ2-5,-,TRBV20-1
TGTGCCAGCAGGGACCGGGACCGAATATCGGATGGCTACACCTTC,CASRDRDRISDGYTF,few,TRBJ1-2,-,TRBV6-1
TGTGCCAGCAGCCAAGTAGAGGGAATTGGGTATGGCTACACCTTC,CASSQVEGIGYGYTF,-,TRBJ1-2,-,TRBV3-1
TGTGCCAGCAGTCCTGACAGCCGTGAAGCTTTCTTT,CASSPDSREAFF,many,TRBJ1-1,-,TRBV28
TGTGCCAGCAGTTTTAGGGGACTTGAAGCTTTCTTT,CASSFRGLEAFF,many,TRBJ1-1,-,TRBV28
TGTGCCACCAGACAGGGCACAACAGGGGGCCATGAGCAGTTCTTC,CATRQGTTGGHEQFF,many,TRBJ2-1,TRBD1,TRBV15
TGTGCCAGCAGTTACCCGGGACTAGCGGAGCTTTACGAGCAGTACTTC,CASSYPGLAELYEQYF,many,TRBJ2-7,TRBD2,TRBV6-5
TGCAGTGCATCAACTAGCGGGAGGGAAAACACCGGGGAGCTGTTTTTT,CSASTSGRENTGELFF,many,TRBJ2-2,TRBD2,TRBV20-1
TGTGCCAGCAGTGTACAGTGGGGCACTGAAGCTTTCTTT,CASSVQWGTEAFF,few,TRBJ1-1,-,TRBV7-3
TGTGCCAGCAGTACCCGACAGAACTATGGCTACACCTTC,CASSTRQNYGYTF,many,TRBJ1-2,-,TRBV27
TGTGCCAGCCAACTCGACGGCTACGAGCAGTACTTC,CASQLDGYEQYF,many,TRBJ2-7,-,TRBV6-6
TGTGCCAGCAGCCAAGCGGGCCTCAGGGGATGGAACTCTGGGGCCAACATCCTGACTTTC,CASSQAGLRGWNSGANILTF,-,TRBJ2-6,-,TRBV3-1
TGTGCCAGCAGTAATACTAGGGGCGACACTGAAGCTTTCTTT,CASSNTRGDTEAFF,many,TRBJ1-1,-,TRBV2
TGTGCCAGCAGCGTAGGCGGAGGGAGCGGGAGAGGAGAGACCCAGTACTTC,CASSVGGGSGRGETQYF,few,TRBJ2-5,TRBD2,TRBV12-3/TRBV12-4
TGTGCCAGCAGCGTAGACGTCCAGGGCGAGCAGTACTTC,CASSVDVQGEQYF,many,TRBJ2-7,-,TRBV9
TGCGCCAGCAGCCTCCGATCTGGTGGACTAGCGTACGAGCAGTACTTC,CASSLRSGGLAYEQYF,-,TRBJ2-7,TRBD2,TRBV5-1
TGTGCCAGCAGCCCTCCGGAGGGAGCTGAAGCTTTCTTT,CASSPPEGAEAFF,many,TRBJ1-1,-,TRBV12-3/TRBV12-4
TGTGCCAGCAGCTTAGCGGGTGCAACCACTGAAGCTTTCTTT,CASSLAGATTEAFF,few,TRBJ1-1,-,TRBV7-2
TGTGCCAGCACCCAAGGGGGGGGTGGGTATGGCTACACCTTC,CASTQGGGGYGYTF,-,TRBJ1-2,-,TRBV11-2
TGTGCCAGCAGCCAAGGGGAGGTCTCCGAGCAGTACTTC,CASSQGEVSEQYF,-,TRBJ2-7,-,TRBV3-1
TGTGCCAGCAGCTTTGGAGGGGCAACAGGGGAACTTTACGAGCAGTACTTC,CASSFGGATGELYEQYF,many,TRBJ2-7,-,TRBV5-6
TGCAGTGCTAGTTCCCCCGGGACAGTCAACACTGAAGCTTTCTTT,CSASSPGTVNTEAFF,many,TRBJ1-1,TRBD1,TRBV20-1